This T cell receptor (beta chain) emerged from a study of T cell responses to AZD1222 COVID-19 vaccine. Study outcomes and limitations: CD4 TCRs covered the whole spike, strongest at regions 160-218 and 743-854.

The V and J ends lost 1 base and 5 bases respectively, with 15 bases between them. The CDR3 is made up of 14 amino acids. CDR1 GTSNPN and CDR2 SVGIG come from the germline V gene (reference sequence). Measured with immunoSEQ multiplex PCR; TCRdb has only the in-frame clones, and not every one. Here the sample spans some 110,000 clones, roughly 91% being singletons. For this clone: The antigen is unknown.

The source of this sequence is an adult who received the AZD1222 COVID-19 vaccine. This specimen consisted of peripheral blood, obtained 28 days after the second AZD1222 dose. The genes are TRBV30 and TRBJ2-7; D possibly matches TRBD1 or TRBD2 (6 bases each). CDR3 residues: CAWSGGAGSHEQYF. CDR3 in DNA: TGTGCCTGGAGTGGGGGGGCAGGGAGCCACGAGCAGTACTTC. The entire variable domain, with the rest obtained from reference TRBV30 and TRBJ2-7, is as follows: SQTIHQWPATLVQPVGSPLSLECTVEGTSNPNLYWYRQAAGRGLQLLFYSVGIGQISSEVPQNLSASRPQDRQFILSSKKLLLSDSGFYLCAWSGGAGSHEQYFGPGTRLTVT.